Following are 29 T cell receptor beta chains from one sample sequenced in a study of blood T cell repertoires in COVID-19. The repertoire was sequenced with immunoSEQ multiplex PCR; TCRdb's copy has only in-frame clones and lacks some. The sample lists about 130,000 clones; around nine tenths were seen once. Source material: peripheral blood. These TCRs come from a woman aged 70 to 79 with COVID-19, enrolled during active disease.

The chain links TRBV30 to TRBJ1-1; TRBD1 aligns across 10 bases. Unmatched junction bases numbered 8, after V lost 4 bases and J lost 6 bases. This CDR3 contains 14 residues. CDR1 is GTSNPN and CDR2 is SVGIG in the germline V gene (reference sequence). In DNA form, the CDR3 reads TGTGCCTGGAATACGGGACAGGGGAGGCCTGAAGCTTTCTTT. Protein sequence: CAWNTGQGRPEAFF.

The rearrangement uses TRBV4-2 and TRBJ2-1; 8 bases fit TRBD1. Germline CDR1 is LGHNA and CDR2 is YNFKEQ. J lost 4 bases, V lost 0 bases, and 8 bases had no gene match. The CDR3 has 17 residues. This CDR3 is CASSQDRRTGIYNEQFF. The DNA for the CDR3 is TGTGCCAGCAGCCAAGATCGACGGACAGGGATTTACAATGAGCAGTTCTTC.

V and J are TRBV24-1 and TRBJ2-2, with D perhaps TRBD2 (5 bases). Trimming cost V 4 bases and J 3 bases, with 17 bases left between them. CDR1 and CDR2 from the germline V gene are KGHDR and SFDVKD. CDR3 size: 17 residues. CDR3 amino acids: CATSDPVGGYYTGELFF. The CDR3 DNA follows: TGTGCCACCAGTGACCCAGTGGGCGGGTATTACACCGGGGAGCTGTTTTTT.

J is TRBJ1-3 and V is TRBV15, with TRBD1 as a possible D gene (6 bases). Germline V gene sequence: CDR1 LNHNV, CDR2 YYDKDF (reference sequence). The CDR3 is 16 residues long. Between the trimmed V and J ends, which lost 5 bases and 2 bases, there was a span of 16 bases. CDR3 sequence: CATSRREGGTGNTIYF. CDR3 in DNA: TGTGCCACCAGCCGCCGCGAGGGGGGGACTGGAAACACCATATATTTT.

The CDR3 here is CSVGGAGSETQYF. In DNA form, the CDR3 reads TGCAGCGTGGGGGGGGCAGGGTCTGAGACCCAGTACTTC. The chain combines TRBV29-1 with TRBJ2-5, with D possibly matching TRBD2 (7 bases). CDR1 SQVTM and CDR2 ANQGSEA come from the germline V gene. The CDR3 length is 13 residues. V lost 6 bases and J 5 bases, leaving 16 bases between the germline ends.

The CDR3 sequence is CASSRRTEYSNQPQHF. Written as DNA, the CDR3 is TGTGCCAGTAGTAGAAGGACAGAGTATAGCAATCAGCCCCAGCATTTT. V usage is TRBV19 and J usage is TRBJ1-5; weak D call: TRBD1 (6 bases). The V end lost 4 bases, the J end lost 0 bases, and 13 bases lay between the germline ends. Germline V lookup: CDR1 LNHDA, CDR2 SQIVND (reference sequence). The CDR3 contains 16 residues.

The chain uses TRBV7-8 and TRBJ2-2, with no clear D. Germline V CDR1 and CDR2: SGHVS, FQNEAQ. The CDR3 totals 12 residues. The V end was cut by 5 bases, the J end by 7 bases, with 8 bases between. This CDR3 is CASSTSLGELFF. CDR3 coding DNA: TGTGCCAGCAGCACGAGTCTCGGGGAGCTGTTTTTT.

The rearrangement joins TRBV6-5 to TRBJ2-1, with 14 nucleotides matching TRBD2. The germline CDR1 and CDR2 sequences are MNHEY and SVGAGI. CDR3 length equals 15 residues. V shed 4 bases, J shed 10 bases, and the junction held 6 bases outside the gene matches. The CDR3 sequence: CASSSGTSGGVEQFF. CDR3 sequence (DNA): TGTGCCAGCAGTTCTGGGACTAGCGGGGGTGTCGAGCAGTTCTTC.

The rearrangement links TRBV30 to TRBJ1-5; weak D call: TRBD1 (6 bases). This CDR3 spans 14 amino acids. Looked up from germline, CDR1 is GTSNPN and CDR2 is SVGIG (reference sequence). Trimming took 3 bases from V and 6 from J, leaving 15 bases between them. The CDR3 bases are TGTGCCTGGAGCGCACAGGGCCTGGGTCAGCCCCAGCATTTT. Its protein is CAWSAQGLGQPQHF.

The chain uses TRBV19 and TRBJ1-6; 9 nucleotides match TRBD1. The V and J ends lost 3 bases and 6 bases, in that order; junction bases with no gene match: 3. CDR1 and CDR2 (germline): LNHDA, SQIVND (reference sequence). This CDR3 comprises 15 residues. CDR3 sequence reads: CASSMSTGGNSPLHF. The CDR3 nucleotides are TGTGCCAGTAGTATGTCGACAGGGGGTAATTCACCCCTCCACTTT.

V usage is TRBV28 and J usage is TRBJ1-2, with TRBD1 as a possible D gene (5 bases). The CDR3 extends over 11 amino acids. In germline, CDR1 is MDHEN, CDR2 SYDVKM. The CDR3 coding sequence is TGTAAAGTGCAGGGAAACTATGGCTACACCTTC. This codes for CKVQGNYGYTF.

The rearrangement uses TRBV30 and TRBJ1-1; D possibly corresponds to TRBD1 (6 bases). Germline V gene sequence: CDR1 GTSNPN, CDR2 SVGIG (reference sequence). CDR3 length: 13 amino acids. Trimming removed 5 bases at V and 1 base at J, with 11 bases between. CDR3 sequence reads: CAWATTGNTEAFF. In DNA, the CDR3 is TGTGCCTGGGCGACGACAGGGAACACTGAAGCTTTCTTT.

This rearrangement joins TRBV11-2 to TRBJ2-3; 15 bases fit TRBD2. Germline CDR1 SGHAT, CDR2 FQNNGV. With V trimmed by 5 bases and J by 7 bases, 10 bases remained unmatched. This CDR3 has 17 amino acids. CDR3 loop: CASSQARTSGGAYTQYF. The CDR3 nucleotides read TGTGCCAGCAGCCAGGCCCGGACTAGCGGGGGGGCATATACGCAGTATTTT.

V and J are TRBV18 and TRBJ1-1; D gene ambiguous. This CDR3 spans 13 amino acids. Looked up from germline, CDR1 is KGHSH and CDR2 is LQKENI. V lost 0 bases and J 3 bases, leaving 5 bases between the germline ends. DNA of the CDR3: TGTGCCAGCTCACCACCGGGAGACACTGAAGCTTTCTTT. This encodes CASSPPGDTEAFF.

This clone has a handful of counts. The rearrangement joins TRBV19 to TRBJ1-1, with a possible D match to TRBD1 (5 bases). Trimming removed 6 bases from V and 1 base from J, with 12 bases in between. The CDR3 sequence is 14 residues long. Per the germline V gene, CDR1 is LNHDA and CDR2 is SQIVND (reference sequence). Written as DNA, the CDR3 is TGTGCCAGTAGGGAGAGCCAGGGGAACACTGAAGCTTTCTTT. It is translated as CASRESQGNTEAFF.

The chain links TRBV5-5 to TRBJ2-2; tentative D call: TRBD1 (7 bases). Germline V gene data show CDR1 as SGHKS and CDR2 as YYEKEE (reference sequence). This CDR3 is built from 17 residues. Trimming took off 2 bases at V and 3 bases at J, with 17 bases between the two ends. The CDR3 nucleotides are TGTGCCAGCAGCTTTTCCCCCAGGGGGGCTCACACCGGGGAGCTGTTTTTT. It specifies CASSFSPRGAHTGELFF. Together with reference TRBV5-5 and TRBJ2-2, the CDR3 gives the full variable domain: DAGVTQSPTHLIKTRGQQVTLRCSPISGHKSVSWYQQVLGQGPQFIFQYYEKEERGRGNFPDRFSARQFPNYSSELNVNALLLGDSALYLCASSFSPRGAHTGELFFGEGSRLTVL.

The chain uses TRBV30 and TRBJ1-1; TRBD1 might be the D (5 bases). Trimming took off 0 bases at V and 3 bases at J, with 17 bases between the two ends. The CDR3 has 16 residues. Looked up from germline, CDR1 is GTSNPN and CDR2 is SVGIG (reference sequence). In nucleotides, the CDR3 is TGTGCCTGGAGTGTACTTGGGGGGGAGGCTTACACTGAAGCTTTCTTT. This encodes CAWSVLGGEAYTEAFF.

The rearrangement uses TRBV12-5 and TRBJ1-1, with D possibly matching TRBD1 (5 bases). CDR1 is LGHNT, CDR2 FRNRAP, per germline. The V gene lost 5 bases and the J gene lost 5 bases, with 12 bases spanning the gap. The CDR3 contains 13 residues. CDR3 in amino acids: CASGMGVRTEAFF. CDR3 DNA sequence: TGTGCTAGTGGTATGGGGGTGCGGACTGAAGCTTTCTTT.

The chain recombines TRBV6-1 with TRBJ1-2; tentative D call: TRBD1 (6 bases). CDR3 length equals 13 residues. V was pared by 2 bases and J by 3 bases, with 7 bases between. Per germline, CDR1 MNHNS and CDR2 SASEGT. The CDR3 region has the DNA TGTGCCAGCAGTGAATCAGGGGACTATGGCTACACCTTC. Its translation: CASSESGDYGYTF.

This CDR3 is CASSLSVGAEAFF. Written as DNA, the CDR3 is TGTGCCAGCAGTTTATCCGTCGGGGCTGAAGCTTTCTTT. The J gene is TRBJ1-1, the V gene TRBV27; D gene uncertain. CDR3 length equals 13 residues. The V end lost 0 bases, the J end lost 6 bases, and 8 bases lay between the germline ends. In germline, CDR1 is MNHEY, CDR2 SMNVEV (reference sequence).

This clone has more than one count but fewer than ten. The chain carries TRBV27 and TRBJ2-1; the match to TRBD2 covers 12 bases. Germline CDR1 is MNHEY and CDR2 is SMNVEV (reference sequence). With V trimmed by 4 bases and J by 8 bases, 6 bases remained unmatched. The CDR3 covers 15 residues. The CDR3: CASSSLAGGRDEQFF. CDR3 DNA: TGTGCCAGCAGTTCGCTAGCGGGGGGGAGGGATGAGCAGTTCTTC.

The V call is TRBV7-3, the J call TRBJ2-3, with 7 bases lining up with TRBD2. CDR3 length equals 15 residues. J lost 3 bases, V lost 4 bases, and 7 bases had no gene match. Germline assignment: CDR1 SGHTA and CDR2 FQGTGA. The CDR3 protein is CASSSGRGGTDTQYF. CDR3 DNA: TGTGCCAGCAGCTCGGGGAGGGGTGGTACAGATACGCAGTATTTT.

The V and J genes are TRBV6-1 and TRBJ1-2, with 9 bases lining up with TRBD1. J gave up 2 bases and V 4 bases, and 8 bases lay outside the gene matches. Germline-derived CDR1 and CDR2 are MNHNS and SASEGT. This CDR3 spans 16 amino acids. Here the CDR3 DNA reads TGTGCCAGCAGTGGGACGGGACAGGGACTCAACTATGGCTACACCTTC. Translation gives CASSGTGQGLNYGYTF.

The chain links TRBV28 to TRBJ2-1, with D possibly TRBD2 on 6 matching bases. Trimming removed 2 bases at V and 2 bases at J, with 10 bases between. CDR1 is MDHEN and CDR2 is SYDVKM in the germline V gene. This CDR3 is 15 amino acids long. The CDR3 DNA sequence: TGTGCCAGCAGTTTAGGAGGGAGCGCCTACAATGAGCAGTTCTTC. Encoded protein: CASSLGGSAYNEQFF.

The genes are TRBV28 and TRBJ2-1; a weak D match, TRBD2 (5 bases). Trimming removed 6 bases at V and 9 bases at J, with 21 bases between. Germline lookup yields CDR1 MDHEN and CDR2 SYDVKM. The CDR3 loop spans 15 amino acids. This chain's CDR3 is CASSTGRANAGEQFF. CDR3 sequence (DNA): TGTGCCAGCAGCACCGGACGGGCCAATGCGGGTGAGCAGTTCTTC.

V is TRBV7-2 and J is TRBJ1-2; 9 bases are shared with TRBD1. Germline assignment: CDR1 SGHTA and CDR2 FQGNSA. CDR3 length: 16 residues. Trimming cost V 5 bases and J 4 bases; bases outside gene matches: 11. The CDR3 is CASSPEQGARGYGYTF. CDR3 sequence (DNA): TGTGCCAGCAGCCCCGAACAGGGGGCGCGGGGCTATGGCTACACCTTC.

The J gene is TRBJ1-1, the V gene TRBV6-4; the D gene is possibly TRBD1 (5 bases). V dropped 3 bases and J dropped 0 bases, with 8 bases sitting between them. Per germline, CDR1 MRHNA and CDR2 SNTAGT. This CDR3 comprises 14 residues. The CDR3: CASSERGMNTEAFF. CDR3 nucleotide sequence: TGTGCCAGCAGTGAGCGGGGGATGAACACTGAAGCTTTCTTT.

This clone was detected a few times. V usage is TRBV15 and J usage is TRBJ1-5; D gene unclear. Germline CDR1 LNHNV, CDR2 YYDKDF (reference sequence). The CDR3 sequence is 14 residues long. Trimming left V 5 bases short and J 0 bases short, with 8 bases between. CDR3 loop: CATSPRGSNQPQHF. In DNA form, the CDR3 reads TGTGCCACCAGCCCCCGGGGTAGCAATCAGCCCCAGCATTTT.

In its sample, this clone was seen a few times. The chain recombines TRBV2 with TRBJ1-1; maybe TRBD1 (6 bases). Germline CDR1 is SNHLY and CDR2 is FYNNEI. The CDR3 runs 15 residues. The V end lost 5 bases, the J end lost 2 bases, and 15 bases lay between the germline ends. CDR3 residues: CASSPLTGRNTEAFF. The CDR3 region has the DNA TGTGCCAGCAGTCCTCTGACAGGACGAAACACTGAAGCTTTCTTT.